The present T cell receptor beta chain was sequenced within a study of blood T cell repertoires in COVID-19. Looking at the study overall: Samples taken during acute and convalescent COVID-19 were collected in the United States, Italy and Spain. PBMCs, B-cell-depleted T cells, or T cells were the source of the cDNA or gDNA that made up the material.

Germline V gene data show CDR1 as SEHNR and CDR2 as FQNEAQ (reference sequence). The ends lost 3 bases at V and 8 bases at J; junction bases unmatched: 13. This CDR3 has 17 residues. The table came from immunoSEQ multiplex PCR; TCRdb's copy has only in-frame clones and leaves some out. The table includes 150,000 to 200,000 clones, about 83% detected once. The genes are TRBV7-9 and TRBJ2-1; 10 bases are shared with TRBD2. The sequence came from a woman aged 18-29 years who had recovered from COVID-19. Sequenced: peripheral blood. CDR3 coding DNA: TGTGCCAGCAGCTTTTTTCTGGAACTAGCGGGGTTTCATGAGCAGTTCTTC. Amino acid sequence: CASSFFLELAGFHEQFF.